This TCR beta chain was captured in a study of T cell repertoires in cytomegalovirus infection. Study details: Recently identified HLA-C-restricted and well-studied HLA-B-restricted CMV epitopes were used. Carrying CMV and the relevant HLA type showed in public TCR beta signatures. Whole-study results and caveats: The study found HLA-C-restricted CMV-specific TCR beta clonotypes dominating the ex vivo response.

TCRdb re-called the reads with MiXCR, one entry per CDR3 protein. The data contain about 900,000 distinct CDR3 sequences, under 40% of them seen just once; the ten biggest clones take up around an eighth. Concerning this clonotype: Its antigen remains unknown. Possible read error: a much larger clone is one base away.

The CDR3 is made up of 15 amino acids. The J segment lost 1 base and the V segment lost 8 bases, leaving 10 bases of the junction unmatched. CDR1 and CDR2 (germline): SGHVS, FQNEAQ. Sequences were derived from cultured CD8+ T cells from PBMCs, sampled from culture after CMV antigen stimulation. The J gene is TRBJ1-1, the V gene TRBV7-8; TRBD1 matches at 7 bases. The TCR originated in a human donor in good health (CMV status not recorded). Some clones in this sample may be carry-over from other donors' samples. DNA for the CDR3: TGTGCCAGCTGCTCGGGACAGCTATCGAACACTGAAGCTTTCTTT. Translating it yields CASCSGQLSNTEAFF.